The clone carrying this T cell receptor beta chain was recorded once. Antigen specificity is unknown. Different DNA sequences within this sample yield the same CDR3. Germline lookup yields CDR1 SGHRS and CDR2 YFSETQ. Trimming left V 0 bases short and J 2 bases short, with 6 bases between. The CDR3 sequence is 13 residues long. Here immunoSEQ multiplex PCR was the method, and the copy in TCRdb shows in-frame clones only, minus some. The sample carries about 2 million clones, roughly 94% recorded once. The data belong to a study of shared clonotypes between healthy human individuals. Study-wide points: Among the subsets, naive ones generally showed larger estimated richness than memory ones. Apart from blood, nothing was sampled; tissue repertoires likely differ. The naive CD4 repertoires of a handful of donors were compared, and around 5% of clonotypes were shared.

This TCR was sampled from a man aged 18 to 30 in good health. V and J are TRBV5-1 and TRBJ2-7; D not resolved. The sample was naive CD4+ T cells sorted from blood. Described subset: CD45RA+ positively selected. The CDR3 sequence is CASSLGSAYEQYF. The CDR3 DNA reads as TGCGCCAGCAGCTTGGGGTCAGCCTACGAGCAGTACTTC.